The following is a T cell receptor (beta chain) sequence with its context. What it binds is unknown. The sample is drawn from a study of T cell repertoires in cytomegalovirus infection. General observations from the study: Predominance within the ex vivo response was attributable to HLA-C-restricted CMV-specific TCR beta clonotypes.

This CDR3 spans 16 amino acids. The germline V gene has CDR1 SGHVT and CDR2 SQSDAQ. Trimming at V came to 5 bases and at J to 2 bases, leaving 8 bases not matched to a gene. From the reads, TCRdb called clonotypes with MiXCR, one entry per CDR3 protein. Of around 320,000 distinct CDR3 sequences listed, over 7.5% are singletons. The chain joins TRBV7-4 to TRBJ2-5, with 10 bases that match TRBD1. Sequencing was performed on PBMCs. This clonotype originated in a human donor in good health (CMV status not recorded). Some clones in this sample may be carry-over from other donors' samples. The CDR3 protein is CASSRQGAGGQETQYF. Written as DNA, the CDR3 is TGTGCCAGCAGCCGACAGGGGGCGGGTGGGCAAGAGACCCAGTACTTC.